The rows below give T cell receptor beta chains drawn from one sample of a study of blood T cell repertoires in COVID-19. Libraries were prepared by immunoSEQ multiplex PCR; TCRdb keeps only in-frame clonotypes and omits some of them. Among about 74,000 clones listed, more than 90% were seen once. The specimen sequenced was peripheral blood. The origin of the receptors is a human donor in a cohort sampled during active COVID-19. The CDR3 runs from the conserved cysteine through the conserved F or W. D genes are given only for firm matches. A row's size may be missing; if present it is once, few, many or a size class.

TRBJ2-5,TRBD1,15,TRBV6-2/TRBV6-3,NA,CASSYGGTGQETQYF,TGTGCCAGCAGTTACGGCGGGACAGGGCAAGAGACCCAGTACTTC
TRBJ2-1,TRBD2,17,TRBV5-5,NA,CASSGYPGTSGLQEQFF,TGTGCCAGCAGCGGCTACCCTGGGACTAGCGGCCTCCAGGAGCAGTTCTTC
TRBJ2-7,TRBD2,13,TRBV7-2,NA,CASSLTSGYEQYF,TGTGCCAGCAGCTTAACTAGCGGCTACGAGCAGTACTTC
TRBJ2-7,TRBD1,16,TRBV23-1,NA,CASRGPRDSLFEEQYF,TGCGCCAGCCGCGGCCCTAGGGACAGTCTCTTCGAAGAGCAGTACTTC
TRBJ2-1,TRBD1,14,TRBV9,NA,CASSTGQGRNEQFF,TGTGCCAGCAGCACAGGACAGGGACGGAATGAGCAGTTCTTC
TRBJ1-6,NA,13,TRBV30,NA,CAWRDRAYSPLHF,TGTGCCTGGAGAGACAGAGCCTATTCACCCCTCCACTTT
TRBJ1-2,NA,15,TRBV6-1,NA,CASSEGAGGRGGYTF,TGTGCCAGCAGCGAAGGGGCGGGGGGACGAGGAGGCTACACCTTC
TRBJ1-2,NA,15,TRBV28,NA,CASSSGLEGTYGYTF,TGTGCCAGCAGTTCTGGATTGGAGGGGACTTATGGCTACACCTTC
TRBJ2-7,TRBD2,14,TRBV5-4,few,CASSLVGGPREQYF,TGTGCCAGCAGCTTGGTGGGAGGGCCGCGCGAGCAGTACTTC
TRBJ2-7,NA,12,TRBV11-2,NA,CASRNRAYEQYF,TGTGCCAGCCGGAACAGGGCCTACGAGCAGTACTTC
TRBJ2-3,TRBD2,18,TRBV13,NA,CASSMGTSGRAKTDTQYF,TGTGCCAGCAGCATGGGGACTAGCGGGAGGGCCAAGACAGATACGCAGTATTTT
TRBJ1-2,TRBD1,13,TRBV29-1,NA,CSVVQGANYGYTF,TGCAGCGTTGTACAGGGGGCAAACTATGGCTACACCTTC
TRBJ2-2,TRBD1,16,TRBV4-1,NA,CASSQVTGGSGGELFF,TGCGCCAGCAGCCAGGTGACAGGGGGCTCGGGCGGGGAGCTGTTTTTT
TRBJ2-7,TRBD2,16,TRBV10-3,NA,CAISHVAGEKTYEQYF,TGTGCCATCAGCCACGTAGCGGGAGAAAAAACCTACGAGCAGTACTTC
TRBJ2-3,TRBD2,16,TRBV5-6,NA,CASSLGVAGPTDTQYF,TGTGCCAGCAGCTTGGGGGTAGCGGGCCCGACAGATACGCAGTATTTT
TRBJ2-7,NA,14,TRBV7-2,NA,CASSLVSGGYEQYF,TGTGCCAGCAGCTTAGTTTCAGGGGGGTACGAGCAGTACTTC
TRBJ2-7,TRBD1,14,TRBV19,NA,CASSIGQGDYEQYF,TGTGCCAGTAGTATCGGACAGGGTGACTACGAGCAGTACTTC
TRBJ2-3,TRBD2,15,TRBV6-5,NA,CASSIGLASADTQYF,TGTGCCAGCAGTATCGGACTAGCGAGCGCAGATACGCAGTATTTT
TRBJ2-1,NA,14,TRBV3-1/TRBV3-2,NA,CASSLGHLYNEQFF,TGTGCCAGCAGCCTGGGACACTTATACAATGAGCAGTTCTTC
TRBJ2-7,NA,17,TRBV27,NA,CASSLHYLDSLSYEQYF,TGTGCCAGCAGTTTACATTACCTGGACAGCCTCTCCTACGAGCAGTACTTC
TRBJ2-1,NA,18,TRBV4-3,NA,CASSQDRGTLRWFNEQFF,TGCGCCAGCAGCCAAGATCGCGGAACTTTGCGGTGGTTCAATGAGCAGTTCTTC
TRBJ2-3,TRBD2,18,TRBV3-1/TRBV3-2,NA,CASSQGRLAGGTTDTQYF,TGTGCCAGCAGCCAAGGTCGTCTAGCGGGAGGAACCACAGATACGCAGTATTTT
TRBJ1-5,TRBD1,14,TRBV6-6,NA,CASSAGGGRQPQHF,TGTGCCAGCAGTGCAGGGGGCGGGCGTCAGCCCCAGCATTTT
TRBJ1-2,TRBD1,15,TRBV7-9,NA,CASSLPGQGIYGYTF,TGTGCCAGCAGTCTTCCGGGACAGGGGATTTATGGCTACACCTTC
TRBJ1-2,NA,13,TRBV6-5,NA,CASRGLTVDGYTF,TGTGCCAGCAGGGGGCTGACGGTTGATGGCTACACCTTC
TRBJ2-7,TRBD1,15,TRBV4-2,NA,CASSQEGDRFYEQYF,TGTGCCAGCAGCCAAGAAGGGGACAGATTCTACGAGCAGTACTTC
TRBJ2-4,TRBD2,16,TRBV7-9,NA,CASSSRTGGDENIQYF,TGTGCCAGCAGCTCTAGGACGGGAGGGGACGAAAACATTCAGTACTTC
TRBJ2-1,NA,12,TRBV6-6,NA,CASSYEGNEQFF,TGTGCCAGCAGTTACGAGGGAAATGAGCAGTTCTTC
TRBJ2-3,NA,16,TRBV7-8,NA,CASSLVTGQKTDTQYF,TGTGCCAGCAGCTTAGTTACAGGGCAGAAAACAGATACGCAGTATTTT
TRBJ1-1,TRBD1,15,TRBV7-2,NA,CASSSNPGGNTEAFF,TGTGCCAGCAGCTCAAACCCAGGGGGGAACACTGAAGCTTTCTTT
TRBJ2-1,TRBD2,18,TRBV13,NA,CASRLPPLAGGRVSEQFF,TGTGCCAGCAGGCTCCCTCCCCTAGCGGGAGGGCGGGTCAGTGAGCAGTTCTTC
TRBJ2-1,NA,15,TRBV7-6,NA,CASSFGAVGGDEQFF,TGTGCCAGCAGCTTTGGAGCGGTCGGTGGGGATGAGCAGTTCTTC
TRBJ1-5,TRBD1,15,TRBV5-6,NA,CASSPGQGTNQPQHF,TGTGCCAGCAGCCCCGGACAGGGGACCAATCAGCCCCAGCATTTT
TRBJ1-2,TRBD1,15,TRBV30,once,CAFRDRGRTSCGYTF,TGTGCCTTCCGGGACAGGGGGCGGACCTCCTGTGGCTACACCTTC
TRBJ2-1,TRBD2,14,TRBV6-2/TRBV6-3,NA,CASSLSGGNNEQFF,TGTGCCAGCAGTTTAAGCGGGGGAAACAATGAGCAGTTCTTC
TRBJ2-7,NA,14,TRBV5-1,once,CASSLEVGVGEQYF,TGCGCCAGCAGCTTGGAGGTGGGAGTGGGGGAGCAGTACTTC
TRBJ2-5,NA,14,TRBV7-2,NA,CASSFQGGQETQYF,TGTGCCAGCAGCTTCCAGGGGGGCCAAGAGACCCAGTACTTC
TRBJ2-3,TRBD2,13,TRBV7-8,NA,CASSPRGADTQYF,TGTGCCAGCAGCCCCCGGGGGGCAGATACGCAGTATTTT
TRBJ1-6,TRBD1,14,TRBV10-3,NA,CAISEDRANSPLHF,TGTGCCATCAGTGAGGACAGGGCCAATTCACCCCTCCACTTT
TRBJ2-7,TRBD2,15,TRBV4-3,few,CASSQDTAGGGEQYF,TGCGCCAGCAGCCAAGATACAGCGGGAGGGGGGGAGCAGTACTTC
TRBJ2-7,NA,13,TRBV15,once,CATSRDPATEQYF,TGTGCCACCAGCAGAGATCCCGCCACTGAGCAGTACTTC
TRBJ1-2,NA,13,TRBV27,NA,CASTRGANYGYTF,TGTGCCAGCACCCGGGGGGCGAACTATGGCTACACCTTC
TRBJ2-3,TRBD2,18,TRBV10-3,NA,CAISGRLAGPTSTDTQYF,TGTGCCATCAGTGGGCGACTAGCGGGACCCACTAGCACAGATACGCAGTATTTT
TRBJ2-1,TRBD2,15,TRBV9,NA,CASSVAGGPGNEQFF,TGTGCCAGCAGCGTGGCGGGAGGGCCGGGTAATGAGCAGTTCTTC
TRBJ1-1,NA,16,TRBV5-4,NA,CASSFYYGGGLAEAFF,TGTGCCAGCAGCTTTTATTATGGCGGAGGCCTAGCTGAAGCTTTCTTT
TRBJ1-2,NA,14,TRBV7-3,NA,CASSPGPSSYGYTF,TGTGCCAGCAGCCCAGGGCCTAGTAGCTATGGCTACACCTTC
TRBJ2-5,TRBD1,16,TRBV7-6,NA,CASSSRLRDRQETQYF,TGTGCCAGCAGCTCCCGTCTAAGGGACAGGCAAGAGACCCAGTACTTC
TRBJ1-1,TRBD1,15,TRBV29-1,NA,CSVSRTGGAYTEAFF,TGCAGCGTTTCCCGGACAGGGGGCGCGTACACTGAAGCTTTCTTT
TRBJ2-2,TRBD1,14,TRBV11-1,few,CASSADRITGELFF,TGTGCCAGCAGCGCGGACAGGATAACCGGGGAGCTGTTTTTT
TRBJ2-7,TRBD1,12,TRBV29-1,NA,CSAGQDFGEQYF,TGCAGCGCCGGACAGGACTTTGGCGAGCAGTACTTC
TRBJ1-1,TRBD1,17,TRBV7-6,NA,CASSPTSGGRRSLRAFF,TGTGCCAGCAGCCCTACTTCAGGGGGGCGCCGGTCCCTTAGGGCTTTCTTT
TRBJ2-5,TRBD2,18,TRBV18,NA,CASSPPKLAPLYQETQYF,TGTGCCAGCTCACCACCGAAACTAGCGCCCTTGTACCAAGAGACCCAGTACTTC
TRBJ2-1,TRBD2,17,TRBV2,NA,CASTTGEGGVSYNEQFF,TGTGCCAGCACAACGGGGGAGGGAGGCGTTTCCTACAATGAGCAGTTCTTC
TRBJ2-2,TRBD2,15,TRBV5-4,NA,CASSLEREGTGELFF,TGTGCCAGCAGCTTGGAGCGGGAGGGAACCGGGGAGCTGTTTTTT
TRBJ2-3,TRBD1,14,TRBV7-9,NA,CASRWDRDTDTQYF,TGTGCCAGCAGGTGGGACAGAGACACAGATACGCAGTATTTT
TRBJ1-3,TRBD1,18,TRBV28,few,CASSLPTGGAFSGNTIYF,TGTGCCAGCAGTTTACCTACAGGGGGTGCCTTCTCTGGAAACACCATATATTTT
TRBJ2-7,TRBD2,11,TRBV20-1,NA,CSARASGEQYF,TGCAGTGCTAGGGCTAGCGGCGAGCAGTACTTC
TRBJ2-1,TRBD2,15,TRBV15,NA,CATSGTSGGYNEQFF,TGTGCCACCAGCGGGACTAGCGGGGGGTACAATGAGCAGTTCTTC
TRBJ1-1,NA,17,TRBV7-9,few,CASSSSGGKSMNTEAFF,TGTGCCAGCAGCAGTAGCGGAGGGAAGAGCATGAACACTGAAGCTTTCTTT